This T cell receptor beta chain stems from a study of blood T cells in healthy people across ages. Notes on this clonotype: The antigen remains undetermined.

A J-beta primer mix and a sample-barcoded 5' primer were used in a second PCR of roughly 6 to 12 cycles. A template-switch adaptor that had 12 random nucleotides put a tag on each cDNA molecule. TCRdb itself ran the 5' RACE reads through MiXCR, one entry per CDR3 protein. The table records almost 1 million distinct CDR3 sequences, roughly 47% of them present only once. Isolation of PBMCs gave at least 7 million cells per sample. General study points: When set beside aged donors, long-lived donors presented more naive CD4+ cells and higher diversity. Considered underestimates were the diversity estimates obtained from one million T cells.

Per germline, CDR1 SQVTM and CDR2 ANQGSEA. This CDR3 comprises 14 residues. With 4 bases clipped from V and 4 bases from J, the junction kept 9 bases outside the gene matches. This clonotype was sampled from an older woman in good health. The J gene is TRBJ1-1, the V gene TRBV29-1; 7 nucleotides align to TRBD1. The material sequenced was blood. The CDR3 coding sequence is TGCAGCGTTGGCCGAGGGACAGCGTTCACTGAAGCTTTCTTT. It yields the protein CSVGRGTAFTEAFF.